The source of this T cell receptor (beta chain) is a study of CXCR3-negative and CXCR3-positive naive CD8 T cells. Overall study results and limits: The study found CXCR3 expression partially decreased after cryopreservation and ran most assays on fresh PBMCs. With respect to TRBV-TRBJ usage, naive CXCR3-negative and CXCR3-positive cells were similar; memory differed. Naive CXCR3-positive cells had TRB CDR3s more hydrophobic than those of CXCR3-negative naive cells.

As for this clonotype: Its antigen is unknown.

CD45RO-CCR7+CD27+CD95- marked naive CD8+ T cells. cDNA libraries for TRB were generated by 5' RACE incorporating UMI labels. From the 5' RACE reads, TCRdb lists one entry per CDR3 protein and no DNA. The listing contains about 130,000 distinct CDR3 sequences. Germline-derived CDR1 and CDR2 are SEHNR and FQNEAQ (reference sequence). This CDR3 spans 16 amino acids. Sequencing was carried out using naive CXCR3- CD8+ T cells from blood. Subset indicated: CD45RO-CCR7+CD27+CD95- naive CD8+ T cells lacking CXCR3 (TNR3-). The TCR was taken from a human donor in good health. Some clones in this sample may be carry-over from other donors' samples. The rearrangement uses TRBV7-9 and TRBJ1-3; TCRdb gives TRBD1 as the D gene, but with no DNA this cannot be confirmed. CDR3 sequence reads: CASRKTLGGSGNTIYF.